The sequence of this TCR beta chain was determined in a study of T-cell reconstitution after alpha-beta-depleted transplantation in children. At least ten counts were recorded for this clonotype. Trimming removed 1 base from V and 1 base from J, with 19 bases in between. The germline V gene encodes CDR1 DFQATT and CDR2 SNEGSKA (reference sequence). This CDR3 has 18 amino acids. Unique molecular identifiers were incorporated during preparation of the TCRbeta library. TCRdb re-called the PCR reads with MiXCR, one entry per CDR3 protein. The sample shows under 140,000 distinct CDR3 sequences, 10% to 13% of them seen only once.

The sample in question was PBMCs from the stem cell graft donor, obtained from the stem cell graft. The source of this sequence is a human donor who donated a stem cell graft to a child with acute lymphoblastic leukemia. The chain has TRBV20-1 and TRBJ1-4, with D tentatively TRBD1 (5 bases). The CDR3 DNA reads TGCAGTGCTAGAGTACTTCTGGGCAGGGTTGAAACTAATGAAAAACTGTTTTTT. This gives the protein CSARVLLGRVETNEKLFF.